This is a list of T cell receptor beta chains from one sample in a study of technical replicates of blood from a handful of donors. Here immunoSEQ multiplex PCR was the method, and the copy in TCRdb shows in-frame clones only, minus some. The profile shows some 87,000 clones, 92% of them singletons. Sequenced material: T cells isolated from PBMCs. The origin of the receptors is a human donor in good health. Each CDR3 is given with its conserved first and last residue. D genes are given only for firm matches. Clone size is stated in some rows and not others, as once, few, many or a class when expanded.

v_gene: TRBV19; abundance: NA; j_gene: TRBJ2-7; d_gene: NA; CDR3aa: CASSIVGRTYEQYF; CDR3nt: TGTGCCAGTAGTATAGTTGGCAGGACCTACGAGCAGTACTTC
v_gene: TRBV4-2; abundance: NA; j_gene: TRBJ1-5; d_gene: NA; CDR3aa: CASSQGLGSQPQHF; CDR3nt: TGTGCCAGCAGCCAAGGTCTGGGCTCTCAGCCCCAGCATTTT
v_gene: TRBV11-3; abundance: NA; j_gene: TRBJ1-1; d_gene: NA; CDR3aa: CASSRNTGNTEAFF; CDR3nt: TGTGCCAGCAGCCGTAATACAGGGAACACTGAAGCTTTCTTT
v_gene: TRBV5-1; abundance: NA; j_gene: TRBJ1-1; d_gene: TRBD1; CDR3aa: CASKETGTGGGTEAFF; CDR3nt: TGCGCCAGCAAGGAAACCGGGACAGGGGGCGGCACTGAAGCTTTCTTT
v_gene: TRBV5-1; abundance: NA; j_gene: TRBJ1-1; d_gene: NA; CDR3aa: CASSLGSGTTEAFF; CDR3nt: TGCGCCAGCAGCTTGGGCTCAGGCACCACTGAAGCTTTCTTT
v_gene: TRBV7-6; abundance: once; j_gene: TRBJ2-2; d_gene: TRBD1; CDR3aa: CASSFNRDRVSTGELFF; CDR3nt: TGTGCCAGCAGTTTTAACCGGGACAGGGTTTCTACCGGGGAGCTGTTTTTT
v_gene: TRBV13; abundance: NA; j_gene: TRBJ2-7; d_gene: NA; CDR3aa: CASSLGAVHEQYF; CDR3nt: TGTGCCAGCAGCTTAGGGGCAGTCCACGAGCAGTACTTC
v_gene: TRBV7-6; abundance: NA; j_gene: TRBJ2-1; d_gene: TRBD1; CDR3aa: CASSPTGGSVNEQFF; CDR3nt: TGTGCCAGCAGCCCGACAGGGGGCTCGGTCAATGAGCAGTTCTTC
v_gene: TRBV7-6; abundance: NA; j_gene: TRBJ2-7; d_gene: TRBD2; CDR3aa: CASSLGASGQSYEQYF; CDR3nt: TGTGCCAGCAGCTTAGGAGCTAGCGGGCAATCCTACGAGCAGTACTTC
v_gene: TRBV28; abundance: NA; j_gene: TRBJ2-3; d_gene: NA; CDR3aa: CASSFPSSTDTQYF; CDR3nt: TGTGCCAGCAGTTTTCCCTCTAGCACAGATACGCAGTATTTT
v_gene: TRBV18; abundance: NA; j_gene: TRBJ2-7; d_gene: NA; CDR3aa: CASSPPQGSSDEQYF; CDR3nt: TGTGCCAGCTCACCACCGCAGGGGAGCTCCGACGAGCAGTACTTC
v_gene: TRBV25-1; abundance: NA; j_gene: TRBJ1-1; d_gene: NA; CDR3aa: CASTRAGKNTEAFF; CDR3nt: TGTGCCAGCACCAGGGCGGGGAAGAACACTGAAGCTTTCTTT
v_gene: TRBV29-1; abundance: NA; j_gene: TRBJ2-7; d_gene: TRBD2; CDR3aa: CSVAGTSNEQYF; CDR3nt: TGCAGCGTCGCCGGGACTAGCAACGAGCAGTACTTC
v_gene: TRBV4-2; abundance: NA; j_gene: TRBJ1-1; d_gene: TRBD1; CDR3aa: CASSLRQGRAFF; CDR3nt: TGTGCCAGCAGCCTTAGACAGGGAAGAGCTTTCTTT
v_gene: TRBV7-9; abundance: NA; j_gene: TRBJ1-1; d_gene: NA; CDR3aa: CASSLAVQGLEAFF; CDR3nt: TGTGCCAGCAGCTTAGCGGTGCAGGGCCTTGAAGCTTTCTTT
v_gene: TRBV6-1; abundance: NA; j_gene: TRBJ1-2; d_gene: TRBD1; CDR3aa: CASGAGTGYGYTF; CDR3nt: TGTGCCAGTGGGGCCGGGACAGGCTATGGCTACACCTTC
v_gene: TRBV5-5; abundance: NA; j_gene: TRBJ2-7; d_gene: NA; CDR3aa: CASSGPRRAAPYEQYF; CDR3nt: TGTGCCAGCAGCGGCCCTAGGCGGGCGGCACCCTACGAGCAGTACTTC
v_gene: TRBV7-9; abundance: few; j_gene: TRBJ2-1; d_gene: TRBD2; CDR3aa: CADTGLAGALWNEQFF; CDR3nt: TGTGCTGACACGGGACTAGCGGGGGCCCTTTGGAATGAGCAGTTCTTC
v_gene: TRBV9; abundance: NA; j_gene: TRBJ2-7; d_gene: NA; CDR3aa: CASSVAAGDIYEQYF; CDR3nt: TGTGCCAGCAGCGTAGCGGCAGGGGATATCTACGAGCAGTACTTC